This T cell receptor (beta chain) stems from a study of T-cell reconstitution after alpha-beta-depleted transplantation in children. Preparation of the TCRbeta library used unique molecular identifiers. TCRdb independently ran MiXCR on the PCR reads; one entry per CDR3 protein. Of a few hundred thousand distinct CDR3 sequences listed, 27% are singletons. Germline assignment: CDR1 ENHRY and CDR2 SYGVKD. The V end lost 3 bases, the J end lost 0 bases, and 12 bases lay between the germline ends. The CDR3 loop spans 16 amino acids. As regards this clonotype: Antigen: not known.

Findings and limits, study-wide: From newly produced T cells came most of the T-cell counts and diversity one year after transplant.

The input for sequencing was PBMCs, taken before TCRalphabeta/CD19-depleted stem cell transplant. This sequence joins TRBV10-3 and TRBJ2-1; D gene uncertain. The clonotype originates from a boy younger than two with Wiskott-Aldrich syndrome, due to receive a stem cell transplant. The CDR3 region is CAISEGGLSSYNEQFF. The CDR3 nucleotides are TGTGCCATCAGTGAAGGTGGGCTCAGCTCCTACAATGAGCAGTTCTTC.